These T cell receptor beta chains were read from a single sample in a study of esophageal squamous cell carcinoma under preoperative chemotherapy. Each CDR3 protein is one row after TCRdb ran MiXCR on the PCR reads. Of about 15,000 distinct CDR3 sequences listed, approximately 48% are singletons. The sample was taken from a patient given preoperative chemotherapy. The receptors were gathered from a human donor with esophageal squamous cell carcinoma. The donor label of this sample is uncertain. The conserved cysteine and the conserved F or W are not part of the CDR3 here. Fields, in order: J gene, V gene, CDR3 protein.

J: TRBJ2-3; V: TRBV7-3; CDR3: ARGPDATDTQY
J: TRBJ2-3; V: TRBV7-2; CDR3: ASSFPTSGGRLQDTQY
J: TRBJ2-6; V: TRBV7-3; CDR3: ASSPRESGANVLT
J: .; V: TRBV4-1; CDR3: ASSQARTRSYEQY
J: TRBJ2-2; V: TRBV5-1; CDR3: ASSRTSGTNTGELF
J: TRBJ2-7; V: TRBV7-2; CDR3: ASSLVGGSSAYEQY
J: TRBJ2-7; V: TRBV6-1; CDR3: ASSEIPGTGSYEQY
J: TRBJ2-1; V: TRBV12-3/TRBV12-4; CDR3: ASSFSAGLRNEQF
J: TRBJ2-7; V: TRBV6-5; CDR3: ASSYSRGGASYEQY
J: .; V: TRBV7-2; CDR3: ASSFASGSASYEQY
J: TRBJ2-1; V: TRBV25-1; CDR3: ATTSGSTDNEQF
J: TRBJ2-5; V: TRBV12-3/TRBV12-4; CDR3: ASSLGGATYNEQY
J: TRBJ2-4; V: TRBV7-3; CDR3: ASISTSGEKNMQY
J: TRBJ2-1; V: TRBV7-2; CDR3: ASSLSRGRAHEQF
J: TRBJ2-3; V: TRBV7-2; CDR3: TSSELGLAGGQGTQY
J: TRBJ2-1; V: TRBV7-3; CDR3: ASSTTGGPTYEQF
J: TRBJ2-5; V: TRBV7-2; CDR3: ASSLGVRDQNTQY
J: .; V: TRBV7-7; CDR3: ASSRSGIDAYEQY